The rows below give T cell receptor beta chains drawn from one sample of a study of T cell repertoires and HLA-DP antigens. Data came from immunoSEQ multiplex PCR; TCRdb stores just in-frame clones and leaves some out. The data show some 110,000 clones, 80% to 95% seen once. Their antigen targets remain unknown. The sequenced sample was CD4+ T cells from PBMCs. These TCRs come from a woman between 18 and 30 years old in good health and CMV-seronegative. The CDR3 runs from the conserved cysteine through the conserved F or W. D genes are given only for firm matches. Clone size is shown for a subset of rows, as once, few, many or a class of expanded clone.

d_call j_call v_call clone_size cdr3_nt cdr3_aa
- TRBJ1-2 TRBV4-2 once TGTGCCAGCAGCCAAGATATGGTCGCGTCTAACTATGGCTACACCTTC CASSQDMVASNYGYTF
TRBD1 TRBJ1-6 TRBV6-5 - TGTGCCAGCAGTTACTCGACAGGGGGCAGTAATTCACCCCTCCACTTT CASSYSTGGSNSPLHF
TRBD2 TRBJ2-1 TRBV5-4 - TGTGCCAGCAGCTTGGGGACTAGCGGGAGGTACAATGAGCAGTTCTTC CASSLGTSGRYNEQFF
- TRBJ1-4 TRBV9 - TGTGCCAGCAGCGACCGGGACATCAGCTATAATGAAAAACTGTTTTTT CASSDRDISYNEKLFF
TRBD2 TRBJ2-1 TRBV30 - TGTGCCTCCGCGGGGGAGGGATCCTACAATGAGCAGTTCTTC CASAGEGSYNEQFF
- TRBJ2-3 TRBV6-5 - TGTGCCAGCAGTCGATCTTACAGGGATGATACGCAGTATTTT CASSRSYRDDTQYF
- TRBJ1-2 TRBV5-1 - TGCGCCAGCACCCCCGGGCCCCCCAACTATGGCTACACCTTC CASTPGPPNYGYTF
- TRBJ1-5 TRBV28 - TGTGCCAGCAGTCTTACAGGGAGCAATCAGCCCCAGCATTTT CASSLTGSNQPQHF
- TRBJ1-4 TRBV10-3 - TGTGCCATGTTGGAGGTGGGGTTGCGACGGGAAACCGAAAAACTGTTTTTT CAMLEVGLRRETEKLFF
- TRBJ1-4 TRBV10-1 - TGCGCCAGCAGGGCCAGGCTGTGTCATGAAAAACTGTTTTTT CASRARLCHEKLFF
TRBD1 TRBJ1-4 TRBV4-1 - TGCGCCAGCAGCCGCGGGACAGCGAATGAAAAACTGTTTTTT CASSRGTANEKLFF
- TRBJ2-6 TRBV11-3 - TGTGCCAGCAGCCCGGGGACGGTTGGGGCCAACGTCCTGACTTTC CASSPGTVGANVLTF
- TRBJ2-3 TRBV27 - TGTGCCAGCAGTCGTGTCAGGGCAGATACGCAGTATTTT CASSRVRADTQYF
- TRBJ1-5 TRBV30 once TGTGCCTGGAGTGTGGCAGGGGTCAATCAGCCCCAGCATTTT CAWSVAGVNQPQHF
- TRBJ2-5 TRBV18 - TGTGCCAGCTCACCCATCGGAGGACAAGAGACCCAGTACTTC CASSPIGGQETQYF
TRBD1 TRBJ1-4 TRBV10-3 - TGTGCCACTGGGACAGGGGGCGAAAAACTGTTTTTT CATGTGGEKLFF
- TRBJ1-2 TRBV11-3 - TGTGCCAGCAGCTTGGCTAAGTATTTGCCTAACTATGGCTACACCTTC CASSLAKYLPNYGYTF
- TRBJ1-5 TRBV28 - TGTGCCAGCAGTTTAAATACCGGCGGTAGCAATCAGCCCCAGCATTTT CASSLNTGGSNQPQHF
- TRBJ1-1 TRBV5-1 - TGCGCCAGCAGCTTGGCCCCGGACACTGAAGCTTTCTTT CASSLAPDTEAFF
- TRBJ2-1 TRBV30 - TGTGCCTGGGGGTGGGGCAATGAGCAGTTCTTC CAWGWGNEQFF
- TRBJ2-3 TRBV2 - TGTGCCAGCAGTCTAGGGGATACGCAGTATTTT CASSLGDTQYF
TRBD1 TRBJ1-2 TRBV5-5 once TGTGCCAGCAGTCGCCCGGGACAGGGTTTAGGCTACACCTTC CASSRPGQGLGYTF
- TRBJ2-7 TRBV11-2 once TGTGCCAGCAGCTTAGGCCCCAGCGGAGTCTACGAGCAGTACTTC CASSLGPSGVYEQYF
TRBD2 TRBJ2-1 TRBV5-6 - TGTGCCAGCAGCTTGTCACTTAGCGGGAAGTCCTACAATGAGCAGTTCTTC CASSLSLSGKSYNEQFF
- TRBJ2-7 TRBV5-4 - TGTGCCAGCAGCCCCAGAGAGGGCCTAGGGTACGAGCAGTACTTC CASSPREGLGYEQYF
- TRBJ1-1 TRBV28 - TGTGCCAGCAGCCCAGTGGGGAGAACTGAAGCTTTCTTT CASSPVGRTEAFF
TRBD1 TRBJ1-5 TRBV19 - TGTGCCAGTAGTACTCGACAGGGGGCAAGCAATCAGCCCCAGCATTTT CASSTRQGASNQPQHF
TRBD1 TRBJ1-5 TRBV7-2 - TGTGCCAGCAGCTTAGGTGCCGGGACAGGATTCGGTAATCAGCCCCAGCATTTT CASSLGAGTGFGNQPQHF
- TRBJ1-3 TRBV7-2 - TGTGCCAGCAGCCCCTCAAGGGCAGGGAGAAGAAACACCATATATTTT CASSPSRAGRRNTIYF
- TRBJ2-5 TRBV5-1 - TGCGCCAGCAGCTTGGGGCCCCAAGAGACCCAGTACTTC CASSLGPQETQYF
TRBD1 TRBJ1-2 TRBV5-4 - TGTGCCAGCAGCTTGGACAGGGGCGGCTATGGCTACACCTTC CASSLDRGGYGYTF
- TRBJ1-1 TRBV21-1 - TGTGCCAGCAGCGCACAGGGGAGGGAAACTGAAGCTTTCTTT CASSAQGRETEAFF
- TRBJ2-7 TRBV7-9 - TGTGCCAGCATCCCCCGGTCAGGGTACGAGCAGTACTTC CASIPRSGYEQYF
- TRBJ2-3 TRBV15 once TGTGCCACCAGCAGAGGCCGTAATACGCAGTATTTT CATSRGRNTQYF
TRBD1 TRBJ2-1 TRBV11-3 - TGTGCCAGCAGCTTAAGACAGGGGGCGGCAATCCATGAGCAGTTCTTC CASSLRQGAAIHEQFF
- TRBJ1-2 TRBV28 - TGTGCCAGCAGTTTACAAGTAGGACCTAACTATGGCTACACCTTC CASSLQVGPNYGYTF
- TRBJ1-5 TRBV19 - TGTGCCAGTCACAGCTATAGCAATCAGCCCCAGCATTTT CASHSYSNQPQHF
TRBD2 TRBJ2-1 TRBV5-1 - TGCGCCAGCAGCTTGGTGGGACTAGCGGCCAATGAGCAGTTCTTC CASSLVGLAANEQFF
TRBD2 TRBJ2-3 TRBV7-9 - TGTGCCAGCAGCTTAGCCGGGACTAGGGTCACAGATACGCAGTATTTT CASSLAGTRVTDTQYF
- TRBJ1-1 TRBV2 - TGTGCCAGCAGTGAAGTTTTAACCGCAGGGACTGAAGCTTTCTTT CASSEVLTAGTEAFF
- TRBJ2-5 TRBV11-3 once TGTGCCAGCAGCTACCCGAAGGGGATAGGGGAGACCCAGTACTTC CASSYPKGIGETQYF
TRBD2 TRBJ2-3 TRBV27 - TGTGCCAGCAGAAAGAGGAGTGGGACTAGCGGGAGGGCCTTGCCCGCTCGGACAGATACGCAGTATTTT CASRKRSGTSGRALPARTDTQYF
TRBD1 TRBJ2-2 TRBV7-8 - TGTGCCAGCAGCTTGTGGACAGGGAGGAACACCGGGGAGCTGTTTTTT CASSLWTGRNTGELFF
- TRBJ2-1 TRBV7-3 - TGTGCCAGCAGCTTAACCCCAGAGGGGGCCTACAATGAGCAGTTCTTC CASSLTPEGAYNEQFF
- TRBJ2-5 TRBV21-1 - TGTGCCAGCCCTCCGACAGGGGGCTTTGAGACCCAGTACTTC CASPPTGGFETQYF
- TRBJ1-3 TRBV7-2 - TGTGCCAGCAGCTTAGGCAGGGCTTACACCATATATTTT CASSLGRAYTIYF
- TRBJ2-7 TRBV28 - TGTGCCAGCAGTTTCTCCTACGAGCAGTACTTC CASSFSYEQYF
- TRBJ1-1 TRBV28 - TGTGCCAGCAGTCTACAGGGTACTGAAGCTTTCTTT CASSLQGTEAFF
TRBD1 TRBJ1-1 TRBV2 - TGTGCCAGCAGTAGACAGGGGGCGATGAACACTGAAGCTTTCTTT CASSRQGAMNTEAFF
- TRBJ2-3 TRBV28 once TGTGCCAGCAGTACCGGGACATCAGATACGCAGTATTTT CASSTGTSDTQYF
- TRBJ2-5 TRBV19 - TGTGCCAGTAGTCGACGCCCCCAAGAGACCCAGTACTTC CASSRRPQETQYF
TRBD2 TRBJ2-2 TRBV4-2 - TGTGCCAGCAGCCAAGGTGCGGCTAGCGGGGGGGCCGGCGGGGAGCTGTTTTTT CASSQGAASGGAGGELFF